This entry describes one T cell receptor (beta chain). The sample originates from a study of blood T cell repertoires in COVID-19. Study-level background: Spain, Italy and the United States supplied samples that represented acute and convalescent COVID-19. In each case, the material was cDNA or gDNA derived from T cells, B-cell-depleted T cells, or PBMCs.

The length of the CDR3 is 15 residues. From germline, CDR1 is MGHRA and CDR2 YSYEKL. V was pared by 1 base and J by 2 bases, with 11 bases between. As handled by the study authors: Estimation of nucleated cell counts relied on the amplification of reference gene primers. The table came from immunoSEQ multiplex PCR; TCRdb's copy has only in-frame clones and leaves some out. D and trimming come from the DNA, and the V and J calls and clone size come from that table. The sample carries approximately 200,000 clones, roughly 88% recorded once. The chain joins TRBV4-1 to TRBJ1-2; the D is unclear. What was sequenced was peripheral blood. The source is a woman under 40 with acute or convalescent COVID-19. The CDR3, as DNA: TGCGCCAGCAGCCAAGCTCCCCGGGGAAACTATGGCTACACCTTC. Translated, it gives CASSQAPRGNYGYTF.